A single sample is the source of the 14 T cell receptor beta chains below, sequenced in a study of cytomegalovirus exposure and HLA in healthy donors. Primers for the PCR totalled 60 Vbeta and 13 Jbeta. Repertoires were generated with immunoSEQ multiplex PCR, while TCRdb's copy carries only in-frame clones and drops some. The sample consists of roughly 150,000 clones, roughly 75% of them appearing once. Source material: PBMCs. These receptor sequences come from a man younger than 30 in good health and CMV-seropositive.

This chain joins TRBV7-9 and TRBJ2-1; 10 nucleotides line up with TRBD2. CDR1 and CDR2 (germline): SEHNR, FQNEAQ (reference sequence). The CDR3 runs 18 residues. V was clipped by 3 bases and J by 7 bases; unmatched bases: 15. This CDR3 reads CASSFALNLAGEGNEQFF. The CDR3 nucleotides are TGTGCCAGCAGCTTTGCCCTTAATCTAGCGGGAGAAGGAAATGAGCAGTTCTTC. Using reference TRBV7-9 and TRBJ2-1 for the parts outside the CDR3, the full variable domain is DTGVSQNPRHKITKRGQNVTFRCDPISEHNRLYWYRQTLGQGPEFLTYFQNEAQLEKSRLLSDRFSAERPKGSFSTLEIQRTEQGDSAMYLCASSFALNLAGEGNEQFFGPGTRLTVL.

This chain joins TRBV2 and TRBJ2-3, with TRBD2 matching 10 bases. The J segment lost 4 bases and the V segment lost 4 bases, leaving 8 bases of the junction unmatched. The CDR3 totals 16 residues. CDR1 and CDR2 (germline): SNHLY, FYNNEI. The CDR3 DNA is TGTGCCAGCAGTGTGGGGCTAGCGGGAGATCCAGATACGCAGTATTTT. This sequence encodes CASSVGLAGDPDTQYF.

The V and J genes are TRBV25-1 and TRBJ1-1, with 9 bases fitting TRBD1. This CDR3 has 15 amino acids. CDR1 MGHDK and CDR2 SYGVNS come from the germline V gene. After removal of 4 bases from V and 5 bases from J, the junction contained 8 bases not matched to a gene. The CDR3 sequence is CASSGSTGGWTEAFF. CDR3 DNA: TGTGCCAGCAGTGGTTCGACAGGGGGTTGGACTGAAGCTTTCTTT.

In this sample, this clone turned up a few times. The chain has TRBV10-3 and TRBJ2-6, with 7 bases that match TRBD1. Germline CDR1 is ENHRY and CDR2 is SYGVKD. Germline trimming cut 10 bases from V and 5 bases from J; bases unmatched to any gene: 11. The CDR3 extends over 15 amino acids. CDR3 in amino acids: CATADMTGRANVLTF. For the CDR3, the DNA is TGTGCCACCGCAGACATGACAGGGAGGGCCAACGTCCTGACTTTC.

V gene TRBV4-1 combines with J gene TRBJ1-5, with 10 bases that match TRBD1. V gave up 1 base and J gave up 6 bases; unmatched junction bases: 6. Germline-derived CDR1 and CDR2 are MGHRA and YSYEKL. The CDR3 extends over 16 amino acids. The CDR3 loop reads CASSQVGTGEGQPQHF. CDR3 DNA sequence: TGCGCCAGCAGCCAAGTCGGGACAGGGGAGGGTCAGCCCCAGCATTTT.

The V and J genes are TRBV15 and TRBJ2-7, with 10 positions matching TRBD1. The V and J ends lost 3 bases and 5 bases, in that order; junction bases with no gene match: 7. The CDR3 is made up of 15 amino acids. Germline loops: CDR1 LNHNV, CDR2 YYDKDF (reference sequence). The CDR3 region has the DNA TGTGCCACCAGCAGTACCGGGACAGGGGACAACGAGCAGTACTTC. Its translation: CATSSTGTGDNEQYF.

This clone came up a few times. This CDR3 is CASSLGGAGAEEQFF. CDR3 in DNA: TGTGCCAGCAGCTTAGGGGGCGCGGGGGCTGAGGAGCAGTTCTTC. This chain connects TRBV7-9 to TRBJ2-1, with D tentatively TRBD2 (7 bases). V lost 1 base and J 10 bases, leaving 17 bases between the germline ends. The CDR3 runs 15 residues. CDR1 is SEHNR, CDR2 FQNEAQ, per germline (reference sequence). The full variable domain, its missing parts supplied by reference TRBV7-9 and TRBJ2-1, is DTGVSQNPRHKITKRGQNVTFRCDPISEHNRLYWYRQTLGQGPEFLTYFQNEAQLEKSRLLSDRFSAERPKGSFSTLEIQRTEQGDSAMYLCASSLGGAGAEEQFFGPGTRLTVL.

In DNA form, the CDR3 reads TGTGCCAGCAGCTTAGTAGCGGCAGGGGGGCCGACAGATACGCAGTATTTT. Encoded protein: CASSLVAAGGPTDTQYF. The chain links TRBV7-2 to TRBJ2-3; D possibly corresponds to TRBD1 (7 bases). CDR1 SGHTA and CDR2 FQGNSA come from the germline V gene. The CDR3 covers 17 residues. With 1 base removed from V and 3 bases from J, the gap between germline ends came to 17 bases. Full variable domain (missing parts from reference TRBV7-2 and TRBJ2-3): GAGVSQSPSNKVTEKGKDVELRCDPISGHTALYWYRQSLGQGLEFLIYFQGNSAPDKSGLPSDRFSAERTGGSVSTLTIQRTQQEDSAVYLCASSLVAAGGPTDTQYFGPGTRLTVL.

The chain links TRBV9 to TRBJ1-2; D remains ambiguous. The germline gives CDR1 SGDLS, CDR2 YYNGEE. This CDR3 is built from 12 residues. Trimming removed 6 bases from V and 4 bases from J, with 10 bases in between. CDR3 residues: CASIRQSYGYTF. In DNA form, the CDR3 reads TGTGCCAGCATCAGGCAGTCCTATGGCTACACCTTC.

Worth noting for this clone: Germline and junction disagree at one end, which may indicate a read error. The CDR3 DNA sequence: TGTGCGCGGACAGGCATGAACGCTGAAGCTTTCTTT. Translating it yields CARTGMNAEAFF. The rearrangement uses TRBV2 and TRBJ1-1; TRBD1 agrees at 7 bases. The CDR3 runs 12 residues. Germline CDR1 reads SNHLY; CDR2 reads FYNNEI.

The chain is built from TRBV9 and TRBJ2-1; 8 bases match TRBD1. V trimming: 0 bases; J trimming: 4 bases; junction bases outside the gene matches: 3. The CDR3 loop spans 15 amino acids. Germline values: CDR1 SGDLS, CDR2 YYNGEE. CDR3 coding DNA: TGTGCCAGCAGCGTAGAGGGACAGGAGTACAATGAGCAGTTCTTC. Translated, it gives CASSVEGQEYNEQFF.

This sequence joins TRBV18 and TRBJ1-4; 8 nucleotides line up with TRBD1. In germline, CDR1 is KGHSH, CDR2 LQKENI. The CDR3 is 13 amino acids. V lost 8 bases to trimming and J lost 5 bases; unmatched junction nucleotides: 4. The CDR3 loop reads CASARDRNEKLFF. The CDR3 DNA sequence: TGTGCCAGCGCCCGGGACAGGAATGAAAAACTGTTTTTT.

This clone was counted between two and nine times. The rearrangement joins TRBV10-1 to TRBJ2-6; the D gene is possibly TRBD1 (5 bases). CDR1 is WNHNN, CDR2 SYGVQD, per germline (reference sequence). This CDR3 is 19 amino acids long. Trimming shortened V by 5 bases and J by 0 bases, and 20 bases separated the two germline ends. The CDR3 DNA reads TGCGCCAGCAGTAACTTCAGACAGAGCGAGAACTCTGGGGCCAACGTCCTGACTTTC. Residues: CASSNFRQSENSGANVLTF.

This sequence joins TRBV19 and TRBJ1-1, with a possible D match to TRBD1 (5 bases). This CDR3 region has 15 residues. CDR1 is LNHDA and CDR2 is SQIVND in the germline V gene (reference sequence). V shed 0 bases and J shed 4 bases, with 12 bases lying between them. The CDR3 DNA follows: TGTGCCAGTAGTATAGAAGCTTGGCAGGGCACTGAAGCTTTCTTT. This encodes CASSIEAWQGTEAFF.